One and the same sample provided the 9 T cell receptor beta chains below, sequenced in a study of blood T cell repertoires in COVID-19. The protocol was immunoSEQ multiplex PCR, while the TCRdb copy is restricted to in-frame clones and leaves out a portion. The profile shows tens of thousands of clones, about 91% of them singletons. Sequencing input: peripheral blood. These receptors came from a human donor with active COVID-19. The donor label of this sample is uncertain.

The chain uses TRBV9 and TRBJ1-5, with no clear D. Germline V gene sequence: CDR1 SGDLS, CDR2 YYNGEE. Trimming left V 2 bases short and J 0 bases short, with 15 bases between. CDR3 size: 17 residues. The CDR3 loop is CASSVGGTPNSNQPQHF. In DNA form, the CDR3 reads TGTGCCAGCAGCGTGGGAGGAACCCCCAATAGCAATCAGCCCCAGCATTTT. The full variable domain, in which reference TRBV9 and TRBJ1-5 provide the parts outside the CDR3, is DSGVTQTPKHLITATGQRVTLRCSPRSGDLSVYWYQQSLDQGLQFLIQYYNGEERAKGNILERFSAQQFPDLHSELNLSSLELGDSALYFCASSVGGTPNSNQPQHFGDGTRLSIL.

The CDR3 region is CASSWGQDYGYTF. For the CDR3, the DNA is TGCGCCAGCAGCTGGGGACAGGACTATGGCTACACCTTC. The rearrangement links TRBV5-1 to TRBJ1-2; 8 nucleotides line up with TRBD1. Looked up from germline, CDR1 is SGHRS and CDR2 is YFSETQ. With V trimmed by 3 bases and J by 3 bases, 1 base remained unmatched. The CDR3 covers 13 residues.

The CDR3 loop reads CASGGASITDTQYF. The CDR3 region has the DNA TGTGCCAGCGGAGGGGCTAGTATAACAGATACGCAGTATTTT. This chain joins TRBV9 and TRBJ2-3; a weak D match, TRBD2 (6 bases). The V end was cut by 7 bases, the J end by 3 bases, with 15 bases between. The CDR3 consists of 14 residues. CDR1 is SGDLS and CDR2 is YYNGEE in the germline V gene.

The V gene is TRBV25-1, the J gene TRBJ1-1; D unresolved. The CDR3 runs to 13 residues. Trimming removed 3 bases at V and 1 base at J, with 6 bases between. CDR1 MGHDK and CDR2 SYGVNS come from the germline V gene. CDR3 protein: CASSELGNTEAFF. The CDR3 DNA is TGTGCCAGCAGTGAGCTAGGGAACACTGAAGCTTTCTTT.

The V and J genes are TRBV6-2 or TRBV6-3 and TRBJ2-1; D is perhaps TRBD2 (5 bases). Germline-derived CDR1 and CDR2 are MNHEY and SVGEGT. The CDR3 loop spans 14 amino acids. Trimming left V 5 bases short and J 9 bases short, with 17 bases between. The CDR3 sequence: CASSNRLGEGEQFF. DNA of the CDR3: TGTGCCAGCAGTAACCGACTGGGAGAGGGTGAGCAGTTCTTC.

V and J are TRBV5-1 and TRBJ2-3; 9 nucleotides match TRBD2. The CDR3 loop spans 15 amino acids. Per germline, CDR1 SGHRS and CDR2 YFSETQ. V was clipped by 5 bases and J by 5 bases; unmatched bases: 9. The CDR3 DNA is TGCGCCAGCAGTACTATGAGCGGGGGGAGAGATACGCAGTATTTT. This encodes CASSTMSGGRDTQYF.

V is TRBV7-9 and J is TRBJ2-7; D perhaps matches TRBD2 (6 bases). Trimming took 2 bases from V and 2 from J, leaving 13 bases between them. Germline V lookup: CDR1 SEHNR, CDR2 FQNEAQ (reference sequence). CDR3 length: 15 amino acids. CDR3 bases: TGTGCCAGCAGCTTATCCCGCGGGACCGCCTACGAGCAGTACTTC. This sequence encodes CASSLSRGTAYEQYF.

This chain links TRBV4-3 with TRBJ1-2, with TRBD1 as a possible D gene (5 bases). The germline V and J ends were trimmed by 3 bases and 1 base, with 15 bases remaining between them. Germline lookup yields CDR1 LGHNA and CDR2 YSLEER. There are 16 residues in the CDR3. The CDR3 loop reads CASSQGTGPINYGYTF. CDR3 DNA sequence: TGCGCCAGCAGCCAGGGGACTGGACCGATTAACTATGGCTACACCTTC.

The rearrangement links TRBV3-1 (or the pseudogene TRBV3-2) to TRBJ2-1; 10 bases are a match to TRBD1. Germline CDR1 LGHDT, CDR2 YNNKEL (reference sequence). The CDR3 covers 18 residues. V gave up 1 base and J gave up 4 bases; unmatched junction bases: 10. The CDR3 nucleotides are TGTGCCAGCAGCCAAGCAGGTCCGGGACAGGGGCGATACAATGAGCAGTTCTTC. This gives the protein CASSQAGPGQGRYNEQFF.